This entry lists 20 T cell receptor beta chains sequenced from one sample in a study of shared clonotypes between healthy human individuals. Data came from immunoSEQ multiplex PCR; TCRdb stores just in-frame clones and leaves some out. The data contain 2 million or so clones, over 85% of them singletons. Naive CD8 cells were CD45RO-negative, positively selected for CCR7, excluding terminally differentiated effector memory CD45RA+ cells. Sequencing was performed on naive CD8+ T cells sorted from blood. Receptor source: a man younger than 35 in good health.

The chain carries TRBV30 and TRBJ2-6; D is undetermined. V lost 0 bases, J lost 4 bases, and 4 bases lay in between. Germline loops: CDR1 GTSNPN, CDR2 SVGIG (reference sequence). This CDR3 has 13 residues. This CDR3 is CAWSVVGANVLTF. The CDR3 nucleotides read TGTGCCTGGAGTGTAGTCGGGGCCAACGTCCTGACTTTC. The full variable domain, completed using reference TRBV30 and TRBJ2-6, is SQTIHQWPATLVQPVGSPLSLECTVEGTSNPNLYWYRQAAGRGLQLLFYSVGIGQISSEVPQNLSASRPQDRQFILSSKKLLLSDSGFYLCAWSVVGANVLTFGAGSRLTVL.

This clone was counted only a few times. Other DNA sequences within the sample encode an identical CDR3. The rearrangement uses TRBV28 and TRBJ1-6; 9 bases agree with TRBD1. The CDR3 contains 14 residues. CDR1 MDHEN and CDR2 SYDVKM come from the germline V gene. The V and J ends lost 5 bases and 8 bases, in that order; junction bases with no gene match: 4. CDR3 region: CASSLDRGYSPLHF. In DNA, the CDR3 is TGTGCCAGCAGTCTGGACAGGGGCTATTCACCCCTCCACTTT.

V is TRBV6-5 and J is TRBJ1-1, with D perhaps TRBD1 (5 bases). V was shortened by 5 bases and J by 0 bases, with 7 bases between the two germline ends. CDR1 is MNHEY and CDR2 is SVGAGI in the germline V gene. The CDR3 sequence is 13 residues long. CDR3 protein: CASSGAMNTEAFF. CDR3 bases: TGTGCCAGCAGTGGGGCCATGAACACTGAAGCTTTCTTT.

The V call is TRBV9, the J call TRBJ1-4; 7 bases align to TRBD1. The V segment lost 0 bases and the J segment 0 bases; nucleotides outside the gene matches: 2. This CDR3 contains 16 residues. Looked up from germline, CDR1 is SGDLS and CDR2 is YYNGEE. The CDR3 sequence: CASSVAGTATNEKLFF. CDR3 coding DNA: TGTGCCAGCAGCGTAGCTGGGACAGCAACTAATGAAAAACTGTTTTTT.

The chain joins TRBV6-6 to TRBJ2-7; tentatively, D is TRBD1 or TRBD2 (7 bases each). The CDR3 runs 16 residues. Germline values: CDR1 MNHNY, CDR2 SVGAGI (reference sequence). The V end was cut by 5 bases, the J end by 2 bases, with 19 bases between. The CDR3 bases are TGTGCCAGCAGTCCCTGGGAGGGGGCGACCGCCTACGAGCAGTACTTC. This codes for CASSPWEGATAYEQYF.

The rearrangement links TRBV27 to TRBJ2-1; no clear D. Germline CDR1 is MNHEY and CDR2 is SMNVEV (reference sequence). This CDR3 is 15 amino acids long. The V end was cut by 5 bases, the J end by 8 bases, with 19 bases between. The CDR3 spells CASSPSYGASDEQFF. For the CDR3, the DNA is TGTGCCAGCAGTCCCTCCTACGGAGCGAGCGATGAGCAGTTCTTC.

The chain's CDR3 is CASSESLWDSSNQPQHF. Here the CDR3 DNA reads TGTGCCAGCAGTGAATCTCTCTGGGACAGTTCCAATCAGCCCCAGCATTTT. The rearrangement uses TRBV2 and TRBJ1-5, with 7 positions matching TRBD1. Germline values: CDR1 SNHLY, CDR2 FYNNEI. J lost 3 bases, V lost 2 bases, and 10 bases had no gene match. The CDR3 is made up of 17 amino acids.

J is TRBJ2-7 and V is TRBV6-1, with 12 positions matching TRBD2. The CDR3 spans 15 residues. The germline gives CDR1 MNHNS, CDR2 SASEGT. Germline trimming cut 4 bases from V and 3 bases from J; bases unmatched to any gene: 4. Written as DNA, the CDR3 is TGTGCCAGCAGTGCGACTAGCGGGGGATTCTACGAGCAGTACTTC. Translation: CASSATSGGFYEQYF.

This clone was picked up one time. The V call is TRBV11-2, the J call TRBJ2-7; 7 nucleotides match TRBD2. Germline CDR1 reads SGHAT; CDR2 reads FQNNGV. Trimming at V came to 5 bases and at J to 2 bases, leaving 15 bases not matched to a gene. The CDR3 length is 17 residues. The CDR3 is CASSPPFSSGKAYEQYF. The CDR3 DNA sequence: TGTGCCAGCAGCCCCCCCTTCAGCAGCGGGAAGGCCTACGAGCAGTACTTC.

The chain joins TRBV7-9 to TRBJ2-3, with D unclear. Germline CDR1 SEHNR, CDR2 FQNEAQ (reference sequence). This CDR3 region has 16 residues. V lost 2 bases to trimming and J lost 2 bases, with 14 bases between them. The CDR3 nucleotides read TGTGCCAGCAGCTTATGGTTAGCCGGAGACACAGATACGCAGTATTTT. Its protein product is CASSLWLAGDTDTQYF.

V gene TRBV29-1 combines with J gene TRBJ2-7, with 7 bases matching TRBD2. The V gene's germline CDR1 is SQVTM and CDR2 ANQGSEA. The CDR3 is made up of 13 amino acids. With 7 bases clipped from V and 4 bases from J, the junction kept 10 bases outside the gene matches. The CDR3, as DNA: TGCAGCGCCCGGGCGGGGGACGGGTACGAGCAGTACTTC. Its translation: CSARAGDGYEQYF.

V and J are TRBV7-9 and TRBJ2-7, with D maybe TRBD2 (5 bases). CDR3 length equals 13 residues. V was clipped by 4 bases and J by 3 bases, with 10 bases between them. CDR1 is SEHNR and CDR2 is FQNEAQ in the germline V gene (reference sequence). The CDR3 bases are TGTGCCAGCAGCTCCGGACTCCACTACGAGCAGTACTTC. Protein sequence: CASSSGLHYEQYF.

Note on this clone: This sample also contains other DNA sequences that code for the same CDR3. The chain links TRBV11-2 to TRBJ2-7; 7 bases map to TRBD1. This CDR3 has 11 residues. The V segment lost 5 bases and the J segment 6 bases; nucleotides outside the gene matches: 1. The V gene's germline CDR1 is SGHAT and CDR2 FQNNGV. CDR3 nucleotide sequence: TGTGCCAGCAGCGCAGGGGGCGAGCAGTACTTC. It translates to CASSAGGEQYF.

The J gene is TRBJ2-1, the V gene TRBV10-3; TRBD2 is a possible D gene (5 bases). Between the trimmed V and J ends, which lost 8 bases and 7 bases, there was a span of 21 bases. Germline V gene sequence: CDR1 ENHRY, CDR2 SYGVKD. This CDR3 spans 15 amino acids. The DNA for the CDR3 is TGTGCCATCGGAGGACTGGAGTCTACTCGGAATGAGCAGTTCTTC. Translation gives CAIGGLESTRNEQFF.

The chain links TRBV4-3 to TRBJ2-5; D ambiguous. CDR3 length: 16 residues. Germline V gene lookup returns CDR1 LGHNA and CDR2 YSLEER. Trimming left V 1 base short and J 2 bases short, with 14 bases between. As DNA, the CDR3 is TGCGCCAGCAGCCAAGCCCCCCCCCGGGTTCAAGAGACCCAGTACTTC. Translation: CASSQAPPRVQETQYF.

The chain carries TRBV21-1 and TRBJ2-5; the tabulated D call, TRBD1, remains unverified against the DNA. TRBV21-1 is marked as a pseudogene. The CDR3 contains 13 residues. The DNA of the CDR3 is TGTGCCAGCAGCAGTCAGGCGCCCGAGACCCAGTACTTC. It translates to CASSSQAPETQYF.

This chain uses TRBV5-1 with TRBJ1-4; 9 bases are shared with TRBD1. Looked up from germline, CDR1 is SGHRS and CDR2 is YFSETQ. Losses at the gene ends were 2 bases for V and 8 bases for J; bases not matched to a gene: 4. There are 14 residues in the CDR3. In DNA form, the CDR3 reads TGCGCCAGCAGCTTCACAGGGGGCCGGGAAAAACTGTTTTTT. Encoded protein: CASSFTGGREKLFF.

The V and J genes are TRBV5-4 and TRBJ2-5; unclear D gene. Trimming took off 0 bases at V and 1 base at J, with 7 bases between the two ends. The CDR3 runs 14 residues. Per germline, CDR1 SGHNT and CDR2 YYREEE (reference sequence). In DNA form, the CDR3 reads TGTGCCAGCAGCTTGGAGCCCCTCCAAGAGACCCAGTACTTC. Translation gives CASSLEPLQETQYF.

The chain is built from TRBV7-3 and TRBJ2-2; 8 positions agree with TRBD1. This CDR3 has 14 residues. V was pared by 4 bases and J by 11 bases, with 9 bases of the junction left unmatched. The germline CDR1 and CDR2 sequences are SGHTA and FQGTGA. CDR3 nucleotide sequence: TGTGCCAGCAGCTCCACAGGGGGAGAGGCCGAGCTGTTTTTT. It yields the protein CASSSTGGEAELFF.

This chain uses TRBV28 with TRBJ2-3; 8 nucleotides line up with TRBD1. Germline V gene data show CDR1 as MDHEN and CDR2 as SYDVKM. This CDR3 is built from 13 residues. Trimming at V came to 3 bases and at J to 6 bases, leaving 2 bases not matched to a gene. Written as DNA, the CDR3 is TGTGCCAGCAGTTTCAGGACAGGGGATACGCAGTATTTT. Protein product: CASSFRTGDTQYF.